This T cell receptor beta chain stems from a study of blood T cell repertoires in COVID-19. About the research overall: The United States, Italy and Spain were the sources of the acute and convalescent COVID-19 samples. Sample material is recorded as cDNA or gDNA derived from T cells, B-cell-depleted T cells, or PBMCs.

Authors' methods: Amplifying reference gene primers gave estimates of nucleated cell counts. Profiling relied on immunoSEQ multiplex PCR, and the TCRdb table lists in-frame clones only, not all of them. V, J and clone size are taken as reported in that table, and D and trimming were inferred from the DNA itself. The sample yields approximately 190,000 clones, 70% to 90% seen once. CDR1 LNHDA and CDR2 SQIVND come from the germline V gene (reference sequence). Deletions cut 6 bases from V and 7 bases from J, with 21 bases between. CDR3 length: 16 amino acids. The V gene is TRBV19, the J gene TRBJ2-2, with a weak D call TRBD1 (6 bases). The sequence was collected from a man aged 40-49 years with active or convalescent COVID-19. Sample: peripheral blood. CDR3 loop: CASSGRQANFLGELFF. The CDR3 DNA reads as TGTGCCAGTAGCGGTAGACAGGCCAACTTCCTCGGGGAGCTGTTTTTT.